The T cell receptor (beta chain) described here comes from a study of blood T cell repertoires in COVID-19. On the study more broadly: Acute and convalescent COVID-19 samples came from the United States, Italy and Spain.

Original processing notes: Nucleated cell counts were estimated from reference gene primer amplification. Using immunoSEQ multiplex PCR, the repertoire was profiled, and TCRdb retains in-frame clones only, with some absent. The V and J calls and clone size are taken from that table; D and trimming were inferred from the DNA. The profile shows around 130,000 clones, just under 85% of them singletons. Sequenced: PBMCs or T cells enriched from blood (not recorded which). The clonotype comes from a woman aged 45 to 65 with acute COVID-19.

CDR3 bases: TGTGCCAGCAGTGATCCGGGAGTCCCGCTGGGCGGGGAGCTGTTTTTT. It is translated as CASSDPGVPLGGELFF. The chain has TRBV2 and TRBJ2-2; tentative D call: TRBD2 (6 bases). The CDR3 is 16 residues long. Germline V CDR1 and CDR2: SNHLY, FYNNEI. V lost 3 bases, J lost 7 bases, and 18 bases lay in between.